This T cell receptor beta chain was recovered during a study of T cells in localized non-small cell lung cancer. This CDR3 region has 12 residues. V was pared by 5 bases and J by 6 bases, with 9 bases between. Germline loops: CDR1 MNHNY, CDR2 SVGAGI (reference sequence). Sequencing used immunoSEQ multiplex PCR; TCRdb keeps in-frame clones, though not all of them. The sample records around 40,000 clones, approximately 83% being singletons. Points on this clone: The antigen is unknown.

Findings and caveats of the study: Tumor samples were not multi-region, leaving intratumor heterogeneity unexcluded.

The chain is built from TRBV6-6 and TRBJ2-3, with unresolved D. This TCR came from a man aged 35-69 years with stage II lung adenocarcinoma. The sequencing here drew on PBMCs, taken before any cancer treatment. CDR3 DNA: TGTGCCAGCAGTGCATCCGGGGATACGCAGTATTTT. Translating it yields CASSASGDTQYF.